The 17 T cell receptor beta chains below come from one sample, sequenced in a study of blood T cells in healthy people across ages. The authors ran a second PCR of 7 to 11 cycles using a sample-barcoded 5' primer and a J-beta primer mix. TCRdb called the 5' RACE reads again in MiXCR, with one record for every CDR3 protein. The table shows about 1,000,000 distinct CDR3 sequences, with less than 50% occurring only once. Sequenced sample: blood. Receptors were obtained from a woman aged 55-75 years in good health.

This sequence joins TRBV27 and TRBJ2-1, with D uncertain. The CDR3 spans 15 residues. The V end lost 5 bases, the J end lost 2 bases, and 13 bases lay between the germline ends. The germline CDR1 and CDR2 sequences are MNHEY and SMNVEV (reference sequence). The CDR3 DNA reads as TGTGCCAGCAGTCCAGGCCCAACCCCCTACAATGAGCAGTTCTTC. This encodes CASSPGPTPYNEQFF.

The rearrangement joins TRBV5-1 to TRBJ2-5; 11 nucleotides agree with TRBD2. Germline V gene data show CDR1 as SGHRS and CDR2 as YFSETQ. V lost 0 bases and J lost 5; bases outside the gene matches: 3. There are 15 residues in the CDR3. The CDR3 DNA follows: TGCGCCAGCAGCTTGGGACTAGCGGGATTTGAGACCCAGTACTTC. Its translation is CASSLGLAGFETQYF.

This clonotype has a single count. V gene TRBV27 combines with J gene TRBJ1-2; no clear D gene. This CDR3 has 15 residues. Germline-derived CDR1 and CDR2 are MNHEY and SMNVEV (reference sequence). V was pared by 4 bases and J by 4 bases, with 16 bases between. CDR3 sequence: CASSSRAGSRYGYTF. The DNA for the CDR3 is TGTGCCAGCAGTTCCCGCGCCGGGTCCCGCTATGGCTACACCTTC.

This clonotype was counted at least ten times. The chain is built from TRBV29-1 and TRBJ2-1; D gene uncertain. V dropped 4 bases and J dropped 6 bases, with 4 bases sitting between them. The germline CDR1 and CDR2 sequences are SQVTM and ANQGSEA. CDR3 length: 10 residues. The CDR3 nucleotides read TGCAGCGTTGCCAGCAATGAGCAGTTCTTC. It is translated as CSVASNEQFF.

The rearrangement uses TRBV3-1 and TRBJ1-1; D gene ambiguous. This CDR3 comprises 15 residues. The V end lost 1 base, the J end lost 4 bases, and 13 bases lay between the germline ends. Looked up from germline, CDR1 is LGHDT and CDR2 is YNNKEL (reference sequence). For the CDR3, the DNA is TGTGCCAGCAGCCAAGCCAACCAATACGGCACTGAAGCTTTCTTT. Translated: CASSQANQYGTEAFF.

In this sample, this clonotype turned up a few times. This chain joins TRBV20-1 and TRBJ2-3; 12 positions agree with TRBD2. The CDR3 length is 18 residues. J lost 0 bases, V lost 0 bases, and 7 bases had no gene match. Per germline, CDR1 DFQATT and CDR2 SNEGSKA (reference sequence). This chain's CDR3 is CSAREPGLAGSSTDTQYF. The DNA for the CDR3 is TGCAGTGCTAGAGAACCGGGACTAGCGGGCTCTAGCACAGATACGCAGTATTTT.

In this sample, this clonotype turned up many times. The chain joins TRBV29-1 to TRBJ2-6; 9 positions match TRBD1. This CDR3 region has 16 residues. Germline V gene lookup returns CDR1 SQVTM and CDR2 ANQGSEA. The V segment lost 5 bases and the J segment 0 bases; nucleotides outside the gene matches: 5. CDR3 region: CSVWTGEASGANVLTF. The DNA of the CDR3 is TGCAGCGTTTGGACAGGGGAAGCCTCTGGGGCCAACGTCCTGACTTTC.

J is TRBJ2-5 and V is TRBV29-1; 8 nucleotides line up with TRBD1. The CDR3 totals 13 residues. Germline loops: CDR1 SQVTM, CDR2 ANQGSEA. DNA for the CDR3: TGCAACACAAGGACAGGGACGGGCGAGACCCAGTACTTC. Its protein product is CNTRTGTGETQYF.

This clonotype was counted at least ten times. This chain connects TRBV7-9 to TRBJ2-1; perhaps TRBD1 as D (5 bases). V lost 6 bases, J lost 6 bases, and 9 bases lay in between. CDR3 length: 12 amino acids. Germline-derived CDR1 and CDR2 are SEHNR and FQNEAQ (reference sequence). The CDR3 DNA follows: TGTGCCAGCAGTTTGGGGCTCAATGAGCAGTTCTTC. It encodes CASSLGLNEQFF.

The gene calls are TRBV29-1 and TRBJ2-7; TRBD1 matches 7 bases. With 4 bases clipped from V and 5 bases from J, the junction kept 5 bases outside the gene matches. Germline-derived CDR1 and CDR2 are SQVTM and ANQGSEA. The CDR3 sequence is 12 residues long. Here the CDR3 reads CSVGRGLDEQYF. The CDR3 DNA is TGCAGCGTTGGTAGGGGGCTCGACGAGCAGTACTTC.

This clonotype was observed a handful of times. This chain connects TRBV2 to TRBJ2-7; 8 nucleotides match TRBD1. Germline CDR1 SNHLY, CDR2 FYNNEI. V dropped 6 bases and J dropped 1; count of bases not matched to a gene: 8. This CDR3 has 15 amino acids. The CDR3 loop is CASSVRGQSSYEQYF. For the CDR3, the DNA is TGTGCCAGCAGCGTCAGGGGGCAATCGTCCTACGAGCAGTACTTC.

CDR3 protein: CSLNLRDSAYEQYF. The CDR3 DNA sequence: TGCAGCTTAAACCTCCGGGACAGTGCCTACGAGCAGTACTTC. The chain carries TRBV29-1 and TRBJ2-7; 7 bases line up with TRBD1. The germline gives CDR1 SQVTM, CDR2 ANQGSEA. This CDR3 has 14 amino acids. V dropped 8 bases and J dropped 2; count of bases not matched to a gene: 12.

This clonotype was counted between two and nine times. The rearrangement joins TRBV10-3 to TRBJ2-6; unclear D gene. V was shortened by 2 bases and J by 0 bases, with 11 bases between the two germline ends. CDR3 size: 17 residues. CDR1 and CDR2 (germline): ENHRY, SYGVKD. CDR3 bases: TGTGCCATCAGTGAGAGGCCTTTGGACTCTGGGGCCAACGTCCTGACTTTC. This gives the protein CAISERPLDSGANVLTF.

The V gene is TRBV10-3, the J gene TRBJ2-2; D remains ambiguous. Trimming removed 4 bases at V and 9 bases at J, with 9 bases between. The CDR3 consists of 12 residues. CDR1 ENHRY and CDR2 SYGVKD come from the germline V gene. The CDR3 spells CAISASGWELFF. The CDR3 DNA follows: TGTGCCATCAGTGCCTCAGGTTGGGAGCTGTTTTTT.

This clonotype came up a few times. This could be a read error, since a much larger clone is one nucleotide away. CDR3 nucleotides: TGTGCCAGCAGCGTTGAAGACAGGTACAATGAGCAGTACTTC. Residues: CASSVEDRYNEQYF. The chain has TRBV9 and TRBJ2-7; a possible D gene is TRBD1 (6 bases). Trimming took 2 bases from V and 7 from J, leaving 16 bases between them. Germline V gives CDR1 SGDLS, CDR2 YYNGEE. The CDR3 is made up of 14 amino acids.

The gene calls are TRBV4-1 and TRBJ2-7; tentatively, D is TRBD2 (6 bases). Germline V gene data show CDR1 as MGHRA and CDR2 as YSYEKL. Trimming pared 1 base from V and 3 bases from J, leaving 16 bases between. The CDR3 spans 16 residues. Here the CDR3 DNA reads TGCGCCAGCAGCCAAGGCGGGGCGGGAATGATCTACGAGCAGTACTTC. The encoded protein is CASSQGGAGMIYEQYF.

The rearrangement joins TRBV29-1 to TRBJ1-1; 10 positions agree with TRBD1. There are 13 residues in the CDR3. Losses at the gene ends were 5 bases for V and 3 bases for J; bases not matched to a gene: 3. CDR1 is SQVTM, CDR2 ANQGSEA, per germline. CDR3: CSVWTGGDTEAFF. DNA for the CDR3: TGCAGCGTTTGGACAGGGGGAGACACTGAAGCTTTCTTT.